Listed here are 8 T cell receptor beta chains from one sample, sequenced in a study of T cells in Graves' hyperthyroidism and ophthalmopathy. Researchers amplified the TCR beta CDR3 regions from RNA transcripts. The study used the HTBI primer set for a first-round RT-PCR of the TCR CDR3. TCRdb independently ran MiXCR on the multiplex PCR reads; one entry per CDR3 protein. The sample contains 550,000 to 600,000 distinct CDR3 sequences, approximately 15% of which appear only once. Sequencing was performed on blood. The receptors here all came from a woman under 30 with Graves' hyperthyroidism.

The chain joins TRBV20-1 to TRBJ2-5; 13 bases line up with TRBD2. The ends lost 1 base at V and 4 bases at J; junction bases unmatched: 0. Germline V gene data show CDR1 as DFQATT and CDR2 as SNEGSKA (reference sequence). This CDR3 contains 14 residues. CDR3 DNA sequence: TGCAGTGCTAGAGGACTAGCGGGAGGAGAGACCCAGTACTTC. It translates to CSARGLAGGETQYF.

The chain has TRBV6-1 and TRBJ1-5; TRBD1 agrees at 7 bases. Germline V CDR1 and CDR2: MNHNS, SASEGT. V lost 5 bases, J lost 4 bases, and 8 bases stayed unmatched. The CDR3 is made up of 15 amino acids. The CDR3 DNA sequence: TGTGCCAGCAGTTCCGCAGGGGGTTGGAATCAGCCCCAGCATTTT. Translated, it gives CASSSAGGWNQPQHF.

The CDR3 loop is CASSQDTGGTDTQYF. The CDR3 region has the DNA TGTGCCAGCAGCCAAGATACGGGGGGCACAGATACGCAGTATTTT. The chain is built from TRBV14 and TRBJ2-3; D is perhaps TRBD2 (6 bases). V was trimmed by 0 bases and J by 1 base, leaving 8 bases between them. The CDR3 length is 15 residues. The germline V gene has CDR1 SGHDN and CDR2 FVKESK. The variable domain in full, completed from reference TRBV14 and TRBJ2-3, reads EAGVTQFPSHSVIEKGQTVTLRCDPISGHDNLYWYRRVMGKEIKFLLHFVKESKQDESGMPNNRFLAERTGGTYSTLKVQPAELEDSGVYFCASSQDTGGTDTQYFGPGTRLTVL.

This clonotype was counted only a few times. J is TRBJ2-7 and V is TRBV29-1, with TRBD2 matching 7 bases. Germline V gene data show CDR1 as SQVTM and CDR2 as ANQGSEA. Trimming took 8 bases from V and 3 from J; bases not matched to a gene: 10. The CDR3 is 13 residues long. CDR3 DNA sequence: TGCAGCTGCGTGGGCGGGAGAGACTACGAGCAGTACTTC. Protein sequence: CSCVGGRDYEQYF.

Only a few counts were recorded for this clonotype. The CDR3 coding sequence is TGTGCCATCAGCGGGGAAGGGCGTTTCTCCTACGAGCAGTACTTC. Its translation is CAISGEGRFSYEQYF. V and J are TRBV10-3 and TRBJ2-7, with D possibly being TRBD2 (5 bases). The CDR3 is made up of 15 amino acids. Germline V gives CDR1 ENHRY, CDR2 SYGVKD. The V and J ends lost 6 bases and 0 bases respectively, with 15 bases between them.

In this sample, this clonotype turned up a few times. This chain joins TRBV4-3 and TRBJ1-2, with TRBD1 identical over 9 bases. The V gene's germline CDR1 is LGHNA and CDR2 YSLEER. V was pared by 0 bases and J by 4 bases, with 6 bases of the junction left unmatched. CDR3 length: 16 residues. The CDR3 DNA reads as TGCGCCAGCAGCCAAGAGGGACAGGGAAGATTCTATGGCTACACCTTC. Encoded protein: CASSQEGQGRFYGYTF.

This clonotype was observed many times. The chain couples TRBV12-3 or TRBV12-4 to TRBJ1-5; TRBD1 aligns across 7 bases. The V gene end was trimmed by 6 bases and the J gene end by 0 bases; junction bases not matched to a gene: 11. The CDR3 is 17 residues long. The DNA for the CDR3 is TGTGCCAGCAGGCGGGGGACAGTTCCTTATAGCAATCAGCCCCAGCATTTT. This codes for CASRRGTVPYSNQPQHF.

This clonotype occurred a few times. This chain links TRBV27 with TRBJ1-1; 7 positions agree with TRBD1. The CDR3 totals 15 residues. Germline V gene lookup returns CDR1 MNHEY and CDR2 SMNVEV (reference sequence). The junction had 10 bases not matched to a gene; V was cut back by 2 bases and J by 7 bases. CDR3 amino acids: CASSLNWDRTHEAFF. The CDR3 region has the DNA TGTGCCAGCAGTTTAAATTGGGACAGAACACATGAAGCTTTCTTT.